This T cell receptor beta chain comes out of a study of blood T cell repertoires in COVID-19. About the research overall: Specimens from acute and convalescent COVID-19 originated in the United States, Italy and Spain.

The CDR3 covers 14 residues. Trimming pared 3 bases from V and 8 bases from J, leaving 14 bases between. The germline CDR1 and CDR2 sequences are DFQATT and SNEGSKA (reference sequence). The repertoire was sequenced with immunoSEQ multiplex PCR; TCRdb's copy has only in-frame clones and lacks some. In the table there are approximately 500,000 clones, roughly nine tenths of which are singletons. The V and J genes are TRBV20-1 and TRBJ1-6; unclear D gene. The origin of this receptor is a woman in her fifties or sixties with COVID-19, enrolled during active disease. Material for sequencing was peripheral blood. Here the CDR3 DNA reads TGCAGTGCTAGTGCCCACTATCCGGATTCACCCCTCCACTTT. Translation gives CSASAHYPDSPLHF.